This T cell receptor beta chain was captured by sequencing in a study of identical twins. Study-wide points: Beta out-of-frame sequences showed weaker excess sharing between twins.

CDR3 length: 15 residues. Germline loops: CDR1 MNHEY, CDR2 SVGAGI. The V segment lost 2 bases and the J segment 4 bases; nucleotides outside the gene matches: 1. As concerns this clonotype: Its antigen is currently unknown.

In TCRdb, the 5' RACE reads were re-called with MiXCR into one record per CDR3 protein. The table lists some 630,000 distinct CDR3 sequences, about 7.6% of them singletons. The same data also contributed to another study, on yellow fever vaccine responses in identical twins. That study adds: The authors reported partly convergent, partly personalized vaccine responses in identical twins.

This sequence joins TRBV6-5 and TRBJ2-6; TRBD1 agrees at 8 bases. Sequenced: PBMCs. The sequence came from a woman aged 18 to 35 in good health. CDR3 nucleotide sequence: TGTGCCAGCAGTTACGGGACAGGCGGGGCCAACGTCCTGACTTTC. Encoded protein: CASSYGTGGANVLTF.